The rows below give T cell receptor beta chains drawn from one sample of a study of CD8+ T cells in alopecia areata. The table came from immunoSEQ multiplex PCR; TCRdb's copy has only in-frame clones and leaves some out. The sample contains 150,000 to 200,000 clones, less than 70% of which appear only once. The material sequenced was CD4+ T cells sorted from blood, taken at approximately week 50, from a patient treated with tofacitinib. These receptors originate from a human donor with alopecia areata. Both conserved end residues are part of each CDR3. D genes are given only for firm matches. Size values are once, few and many counts, or a class for expanded clones, and some rows have none.

len | j_gene | v_gene | abundance | d_gene | CDR3aa | CDR3nt
14 | TRBJ1-1 | TRBV29-1 | NA | NA | CSVDPHTGSTEAFF | TGCAGCGTTGACCCACATACAGGGTCCACTGAAGCTTTCTTT
13 | TRBJ2-3 | TRBV6-1 | NA | NA | CASPGDSTDTQYF | TGTGCCAGTCCTGGGGACAGCACAGATACGCAGTATTTT
13 | TRBJ1-1 | TRBV29-1 | NA | NA | CSVQPKIQAGAFF | TGCAGCGTTCAACCCAAAATTCAGGCTGGAGCTTTCTTT
15 | TRBJ1-2 | TRBV27 | NA | TRBD1 | CASRGQGILPYGYTF | TGTGCCAGCAGGGGACAGGGGATTCTTCCTTATGGCTACACCTTC
14 | TRBJ1-6 | TRBV6-5 | once | NA | CASSYQGNNSPLHF | TGTGCCAGCAGTTACCAGGGAAATAATTCACCCCTCCACTTT
13 | TRBJ2-5 | TRBV7-3 | NA | NA | CASSPALGGTQYF | TGTGCCAGCAGCCCCGCACTTGGGGGGACCCAGTACTTC
14 | TRBJ1-6 | TRBV9 | NA | NA | CASSVRGYNSPLHF | TGTGCCAGCAGCGTCAGGGGTTATAATTCACCCCTCCACTTT
14 | TRBJ2-4 | TRBV29-1 | few | TRBD1 | CSSVLGDRVDIQYF | TGCAGCTCCGTCCTAGGGGACAGGGTTGACATTCAGTACTTC
12 | TRBJ1-2 | TRBV19 | NA | NA | CASRKDLGGYTF | TGTGCCAGTAGAAAGGATTTGGGTGGCTACACCTTC
18 | TRBJ2-6 | TRBV12-5 | medium-sized | NA | CASGLPFGGSSGANVLTF | TGTGCTAGTGGTTTGCCCTTTGGGGGATCCTCTGGGGCCAACGTCCTGACTTTC
17 | TRBJ2-1 | TRBV5-1 | NA | TRBD2 | CASNPGLAGGPGNEQFF | TGCGCCAGCAACCCGGGACTAGCGGGGGGGCCTGGCAATGAGCAGTTCTTC
15 | TRBJ2-6 | TRBV6-5 | NA | NA | CASSPVGTGANVLTF | TGTGCCAGCAGCCCAGTAGGGACAGGGGCCAACGTCCTGACTTTC
15 | TRBJ2-5 | TRBV18 | few | NA | CASSPNSGLRETQYF | TGTGCCAGCTCACCAAACTCGGGGCTGAGAGAGACCCAGTACTTC
14 | TRBJ1-4 | TRBV5-6 | NA | NA | CASSPDAAREKLFF | TGTGCCAGCAGCCCGGACGCTGCTAGGGAAAAACTGTTTTTT
13 | TRBJ2-5 | TRBV27 | NA | NA | CASAIGSQETQYF | TGTGCCAGCGCCATAGGGAGCCAAGAGACCCAGTACTTC
14 | TRBJ2-3 | TRBV7-2 | few | TRBD1 | CASSLQGGTDTQYF | TGTGCCAGCAGCTTACAGGGGGGCACAGATACGCAGTATTTT
15 | TRBJ2-7 | TRBV6-5 | once | NA | CASSPYKGSGYEQYF | TGTGCCAGCAGCCCCTACAAGGGCTCTGGCTACGAGCAGTACTTC
15 | TRBJ2-3 | TRBV5-1 | NA | NA | CASSLDGGHTDTQYF | TGCGCCAGCAGCTTGGACGGGGGGCACACAGATACGCAGTATTTT
12 | TRBJ1-5 | TRBV29-1 | few | NA | CSVRDSNQPQHF | TGCAGCGTCCGGGACAGCAATCAGCCCCAGCATTTT